The present T cell receptor beta chain was sequenced within a study of cytomegalovirus exposure and HLA in healthy donors. Background on the study: The 90 to 150 validation repertoires and the roughly 690 first-cohort repertoires shared a platform, a later analysis reported. Regarding the study as a whole: A few of the chains that were CMV-associated were confirmed in vitro to be specific for CMV antigens.

Details on this clone: The antigen is undetermined.

Germline V gene data show CDR1 as SGHRS and CDR2 as YFSETQ. This CDR3 is 15 amino acids long. J lost 4 bases, V lost 5 bases, and 12 bases had no gene match. Sequenced by immunoSEQ multiplex PCR; TCRdb stores in-frame clones only, minus some. The table lists around 150,000 clones, approximately 88% of them singletons. The TCR originated in a woman aged 18 to 35 in good health and CMV-seropositive. Sequenced: PBMCs. V gene TRBV5-1 combines with J gene TRBJ2-7; 7 nucleotides align to TRBD1. CDR3 region: CASSIAGTAIYEQYF. The CDR3 region has the DNA TGCGCCAGCAGTATAGCCGGGACAGCTATTTACGAGCAGTACTTC.